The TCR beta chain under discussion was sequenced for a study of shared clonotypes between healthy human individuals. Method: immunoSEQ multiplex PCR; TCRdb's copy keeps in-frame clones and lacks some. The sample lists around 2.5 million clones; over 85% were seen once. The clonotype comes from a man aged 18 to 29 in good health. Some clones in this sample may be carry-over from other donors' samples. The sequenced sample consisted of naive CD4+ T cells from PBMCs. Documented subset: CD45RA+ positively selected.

The CDR3 reads CAIKLAGSSYEQYF. The CDR3 coding sequence is TGTGCCATCAAACTAGCGGGGAGCTCCTACGAGCAGTACTTC. This chain connects TRBV10-3 to TRBJ2-7; TRBD2 agrees at 10 bases. V shed 7 bases and J 0 bases; nucleotides not matched to a gene: 3. Germline V lookup: CDR1 ENHRY, CDR2 SYGVKD. This CDR3 comprises 14 residues.